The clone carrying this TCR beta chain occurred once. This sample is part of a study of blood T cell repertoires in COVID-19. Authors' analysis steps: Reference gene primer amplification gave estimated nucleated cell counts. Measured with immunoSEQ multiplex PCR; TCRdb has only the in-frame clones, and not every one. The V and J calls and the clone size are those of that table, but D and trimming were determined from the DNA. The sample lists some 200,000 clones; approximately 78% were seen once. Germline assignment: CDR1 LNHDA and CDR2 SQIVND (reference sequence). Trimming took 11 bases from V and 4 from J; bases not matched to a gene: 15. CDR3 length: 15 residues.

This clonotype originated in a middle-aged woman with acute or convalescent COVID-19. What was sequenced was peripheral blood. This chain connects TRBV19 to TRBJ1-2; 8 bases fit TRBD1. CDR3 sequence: CASALRDRGPYGYTF. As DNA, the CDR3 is TGTGCCTCTGCCCTTCGAGACAGGGGCCCCTATGGCTACACCTTC.